The 13 T cell receptor beta chains given below trace back to one sample, sequenced in a study of OX40 agonist ivuxolimab in advanced cancers. The assay was immunoSEQ multiplex PCR, and TCRdb's table has in-frame clones only and misses some. The data hold about 44,000 clones, with 92% observed a single time. The sequencing here drew on CD4+ or CD8+ T cells sorted from blood, taken in a trial of the OX40 agonist ivuxolimab. The receptors shown here come from an adult with an advanced solid tumor such as melanoma, head and neck, liver or kidney cancer.

The CDR3 sequence is CSVSGEAFF. The DNA of the CDR3 is TGCAGCGTGTCCGGTGAAGCTTTCTTT. This rearrangement joins TRBV29-1 to TRBJ1-1; D call uncertain. Trimming pared 6 bases from V and 7 bases from J, leaving 6 bases between. Germline lookup yields CDR1 SQVTM and CDR2 ANQGSEA. This CDR3 has 9 amino acids. The full variable domain, with the rest looked up from reference TRBV29-1 and TRBJ1-1, is SAVISQKPSRDICQRGTSLTIQCQVDSQVTMMFWYRQQPGQSLTLIATANQGSEATYESGFVIDKFPISRPNLTFSTLTVSNMSPEDSSIYLCSVSGEAFFGQGTRLTVV.

The chain employs TRBV13 and TRBJ1-3; D gene ambiguous. Trimming left V 4 bases short and J 3 bases short, with 4 bases between. The CDR3 runs to 12 residues. Germline V gene lookup returns CDR1 PRHDT and CDR2 FYEKMQ (reference sequence). The CDR3 is CASSYLGNTIYF. CDR3 in DNA: TGTGCCAGCAGCTACCTTGGAAACACCATATATTTT.

The rearrangement links TRBV6-5 to TRBJ2-1; 8 positions match TRBD1. The germline CDR1 and CDR2 sequences are MNHEY and SVGAGI. The CDR3 runs 14 residues. The V and J ends lost 2 bases and 10 bases, in that order; junction bases with no gene match: 7. The CDR3 sequence: CASSYNQGAGEQFF. CDR3 DNA: TGTGCCAGCAGTTACAACCAGGGGGCGGGCGAGCAGTTCTTC.

This rearrangement joins TRBV7-9 to TRBJ2-7; D assignment may be TRBD1 or TRBD2 (6 bases each). In germline, CDR1 is SEHNR, CDR2 FQNEAQ (reference sequence). Trimming took off 8 bases at V and 4 bases at J, with 21 bases between the two ends. CDR3 size: 15 residues. CDR3 coding DNA: TGTGCCAGCGGAAACATGCAGGGGACTCTATACGAGCAGTACTTC. Amino acids: CASGNMQGTLYEQYF. The whole variable domain, filled in from reference TRBV7-9 and TRBJ2-7, reads DTGVSQNPRHKITKRGQNVTFRCDPISEHNRLYWYRQTLGQGPEFLTYFQNEAQLEKSRLLSDRFSAERPKGSFSTLEIQRTEQGDSAMYLCASGNMQGTLYEQYFGPGTRLTVT.

The chain is built from TRBV2 and TRBJ2-1; TRBD2 matches at 7 bases. V lost 8 bases to trimming and J lost 10 bases; unmatched junction nucleotides: 11. The CDR3 length is 13 residues. The V gene's germline CDR1 is SNHLY and CDR2 FYNNEI. The chain's CDR3 is CASLTSPSMEQFF. The DNA for the CDR3 is TGTGCCAGCCTGACTAGCCCATCCATGGAGCAGTTCTTC.

For the CDR3, the DNA is TGTGCCAGCAGTTTAATACCTCCTAATGAGCAGTTCTTC. Encoded protein: CASSLIPPNEQFF. The J gene is TRBJ2-1, the V gene TRBV27; D unclear. The CDR3 consists of 13 residues. From germline, CDR1 is MNHEY and CDR2 SMNVEV (reference sequence). The V end was cut by 2 bases, the J end by 7 bases, with 9 bases between.

The V call is TRBV28, the J call TRBJ1-1; TRBD1 might be the D (6 bases). Looked up from germline, CDR1 is MDHEN and CDR2 is SYDVKM. The CDR3 totals 14 residues. The germline V and J ends were trimmed by 6 bases and 1 base, with 12 bases remaining between them. CDR3 in DNA: TGTGCCAGCAGCCGTGGGGGCGGGAACACTGAAGCTTTCTTT. As protein: CASSRGGGNTEAFF.

V and J are TRBV28 and TRBJ2-5; 10 bases are shared with TRBD1. CDR3 length: 15 amino acids. V was clipped by 5 bases and J by 4 bases; unmatched bases: 7. Germline CDR1 and CDR2: MDHEN and SYDVKM. The CDR3 nucleotides read TGTGCCAGCAGTCCTCCCGGACAGGGGGTAGAGACCCAGTACTTC. Translation gives CASSPPGQGVETQYF.

This clone occurred a few times. The chain has TRBV5-1 and TRBJ1-1; D gene unclear. CDR1 SGHRS and CDR2 YFSETQ come from the germline V gene. V lost 1 base and J lost 0, with 7 bases in between. The CDR3 is made up of 14 amino acids. CDR3: CASSLNGMNTEAFF. Written as DNA, the CDR3 is TGCGCCAGCAGCTTGAACGGCATGAACACTGAAGCTTTCTTT.

The rearrangement links TRBV10-3 to TRBJ2-5; TRBD2 matches 10 bases. The CDR3 runs 16 residues. V lost 2 bases to trimming and J lost 5 bases; unmatched junction nucleotides: 8. Germline V gene sequence: CDR1 ENHRY, CDR2 SYGVKD. The CDR3 loop reads CAISEDNLAGEETQYF. The CDR3 coding sequence is TGTGCCATCAGTGAGGATAATCTAGCGGGAGAGGAGACCCAGTACTTC.

The V gene is TRBV7-9, the J gene TRBJ2-3, with 7 bases fitting TRBD1. The CDR3 runs 12 residues. Germline lookup yields CDR1 SEHNR and CDR2 FQNEAQ (reference sequence). V dropped 5 bases and J dropped 6; count of bases not matched to a gene: 2. This chain's CDR3 is CASSPTGDTQYF. As DNA, the CDR3 is TGTGCCAGCAGCCCGACAGGGGATACGCAGTATTTT. Complete variable domain (other parts from reference TRBV7-9 and TRBJ2-3): DTGVSQNPRHKITKRGQNVTFRCDPISEHNRLYWYRQTLGQGPEFLTYFQNEAQLEKSRLLSDRFSAERPKGSFSTLEIQRTEQGDSAMYLCASSPTGDTQYFGPGTRLTVL.

This clone showed up just a few times. This chain connects TRBV30 to TRBJ1-1; 7 bases map to TRBD1. CDR1 and CDR2 from the germline V gene are GTSNPN and SVGIG (reference sequence). The CDR3 has 13 amino acids. J gave up 4 bases and V 2 bases, and 4 bases lay outside the gene matches. CDR3 sequence (DNA): TGTGCCTGGAGTCAGGGGGAGGGCACTGAAGCTTTCTTT. As protein: CAWSQGEGTEAFF. Together with reference TRBV30 and TRBJ1-1, the CDR3 gives the full variable domain: SQTIHQWPATLVQPVGSPLSLECTVEGTSNPNLYWYRQAAGRGLQLLFYSVGIGQISSEVPQNLSASRPQDRQFILSSKKLLLSDSGFYLCAWSQGEGTEAFFGQGTRLTVV.

The chain combines TRBV10-1 with TRBJ2-7, with 13 bases identical to TRBD2. Per the germline V gene, CDR1 is WNHNN and CDR2 is SYGVQD (reference sequence). The CDR3 sequence is 16 residues long. The ends lost 3 bases at V and 3 bases at J; junction bases unmatched: 5. Here the CDR3 reads CASSDGLAGEVYEQYF. In DNA, the CDR3 is TGCGCCAGCAGTGATGGACTAGCGGGAGAGGTCTACGAGCAGTACTTC.